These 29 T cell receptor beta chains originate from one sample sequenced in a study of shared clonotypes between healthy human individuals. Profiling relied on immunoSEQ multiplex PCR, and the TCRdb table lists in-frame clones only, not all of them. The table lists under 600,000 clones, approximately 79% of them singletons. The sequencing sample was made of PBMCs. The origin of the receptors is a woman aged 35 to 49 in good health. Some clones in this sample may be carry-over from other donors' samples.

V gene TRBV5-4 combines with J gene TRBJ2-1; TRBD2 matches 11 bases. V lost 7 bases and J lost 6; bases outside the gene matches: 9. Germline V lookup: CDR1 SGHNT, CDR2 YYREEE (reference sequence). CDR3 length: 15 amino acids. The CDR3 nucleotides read TGTGCCAGCTGGCTAGCGGGAGGCCGGATCAATGAGCAGTTCTTC. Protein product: CASWLAGGRINEQFF. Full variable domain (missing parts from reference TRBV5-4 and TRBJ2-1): ETGVTQSPTHLIKTRGQQVTLRCSSQSGHNTVSWYQQALGQGPQFIFQYYREEENGRGNFPPRFSGLQFPNYSSELNVNALELDDSALYLCASWLAGGRINEQFFGPGTRLTVL.

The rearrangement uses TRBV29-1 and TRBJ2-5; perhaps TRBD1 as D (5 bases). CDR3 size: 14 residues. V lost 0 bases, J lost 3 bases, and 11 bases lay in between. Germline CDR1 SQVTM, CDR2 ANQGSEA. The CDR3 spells CSVEDGQGEETQYF. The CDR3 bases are TGCAGCGTTGAAGATGGGCAGGGTGAAGAGACCCAGTACTTC.

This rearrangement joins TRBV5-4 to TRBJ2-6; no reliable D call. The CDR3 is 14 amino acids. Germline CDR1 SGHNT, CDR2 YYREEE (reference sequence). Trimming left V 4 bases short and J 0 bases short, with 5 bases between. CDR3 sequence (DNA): TGTGCCAGCAGCCCCGGCTCTGGGGCCAACGTCCTGACTTTC. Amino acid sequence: CASSPGSGANVLTF.

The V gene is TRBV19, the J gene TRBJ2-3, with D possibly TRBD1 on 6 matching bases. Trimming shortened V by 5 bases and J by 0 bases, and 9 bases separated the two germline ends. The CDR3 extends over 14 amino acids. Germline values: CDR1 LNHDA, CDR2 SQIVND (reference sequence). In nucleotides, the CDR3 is TGTGCCAGTAGTCAACAGGGTAGCACAGATACGCAGTATTTT. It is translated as CASSQQGSTDTQYF. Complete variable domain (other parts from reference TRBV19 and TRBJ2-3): DGGITQSPKYLFRKEGQNVTLSCEQNLNHDAMYWYRQDPGQGLRLIYYSQIVNDFQKGDIAEGYSVSREKKESFPLTVTSAQKNPTAFYLCASSQQGSTDTQYFGPGTRLTVL.

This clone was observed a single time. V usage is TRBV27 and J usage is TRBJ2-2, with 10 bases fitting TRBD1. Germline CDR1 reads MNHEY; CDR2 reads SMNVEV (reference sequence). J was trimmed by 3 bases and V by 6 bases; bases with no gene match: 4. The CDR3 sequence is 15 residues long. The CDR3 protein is CASRPDRGDTGELFF. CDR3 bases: TGTGCCAGCAGGCCGGACAGGGGGGACACCGGGGAGCTGTTTTTT.

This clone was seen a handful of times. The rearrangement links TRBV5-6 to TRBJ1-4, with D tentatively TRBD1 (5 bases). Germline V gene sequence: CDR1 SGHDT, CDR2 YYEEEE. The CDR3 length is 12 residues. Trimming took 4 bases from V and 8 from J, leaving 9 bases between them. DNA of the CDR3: TGTGCCAGCAGCCAGACAGACGAAAAACTGTTTTTT. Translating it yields CASSQTDEKLFF.

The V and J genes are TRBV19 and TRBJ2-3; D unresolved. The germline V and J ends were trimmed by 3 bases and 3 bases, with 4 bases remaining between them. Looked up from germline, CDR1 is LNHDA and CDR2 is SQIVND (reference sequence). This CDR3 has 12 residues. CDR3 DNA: TGTGCCAGTAGTATTAGGACAGATACGCAGTATTTT. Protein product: CASSIRTDTQYF.

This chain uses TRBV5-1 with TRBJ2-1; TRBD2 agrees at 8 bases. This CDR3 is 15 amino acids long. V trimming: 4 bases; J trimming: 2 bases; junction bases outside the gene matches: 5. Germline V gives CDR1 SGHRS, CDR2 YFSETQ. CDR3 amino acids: CASSLDSGAYNEQFF. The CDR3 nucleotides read TGCGCCAGCAGCCTAGATAGCGGGGCCTACAATGAGCAGTTCTTC.

The DNA of the CDR3 is TGCAGTGCCAGCGGGGACCACGAGCAGTACTTC. It is translated as CSASGDHEQYF. The chain has TRBV20-1 and TRBJ2-7; 7 bases are a match to TRBD2. The V and J ends lost 6 bases and 5 bases, in that order; junction bases with no gene match: 4. CDR3 length equals 11 residues. The V gene's germline CDR1 is DFQATT and CDR2 SNEGSKA (reference sequence).

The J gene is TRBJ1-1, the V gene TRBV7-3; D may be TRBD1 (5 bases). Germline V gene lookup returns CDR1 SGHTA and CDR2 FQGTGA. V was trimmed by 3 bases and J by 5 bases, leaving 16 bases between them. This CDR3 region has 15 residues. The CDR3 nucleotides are TGTGCCAGCAGCTTGGGACGAGGGGCTAGTACTGAAGCTTTCTTT. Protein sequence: CASSLGRGASTEAFF.

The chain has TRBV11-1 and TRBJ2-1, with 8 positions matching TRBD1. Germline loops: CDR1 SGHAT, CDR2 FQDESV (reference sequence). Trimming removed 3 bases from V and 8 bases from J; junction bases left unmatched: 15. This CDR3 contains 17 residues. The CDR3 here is CASSFRGPGGRWDEQFF. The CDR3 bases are TGTGCCAGCAGCTTCAGGGGGCCGGGCGGGCGGTGGGATGAGCAGTTCTTC.

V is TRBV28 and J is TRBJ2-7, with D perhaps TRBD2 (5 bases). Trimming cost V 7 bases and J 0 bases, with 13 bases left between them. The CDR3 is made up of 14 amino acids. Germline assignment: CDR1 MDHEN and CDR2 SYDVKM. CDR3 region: CASMRGGPSYEQYF. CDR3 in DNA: TGTGCCAGCATGCGTGGAGGTCCCTCCTACGAGCAGTACTTC. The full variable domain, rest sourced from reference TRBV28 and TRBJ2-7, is DVKVTQSSRYLVKRTGEKVFLECVQDMDHENMFWYRQDPGLGLRLIYFSYDVKMKEKGDIPEGYSVSREKKERFSLILESASTNQTSMYLCASMRGGPSYEQYFGPGTRLTVT.

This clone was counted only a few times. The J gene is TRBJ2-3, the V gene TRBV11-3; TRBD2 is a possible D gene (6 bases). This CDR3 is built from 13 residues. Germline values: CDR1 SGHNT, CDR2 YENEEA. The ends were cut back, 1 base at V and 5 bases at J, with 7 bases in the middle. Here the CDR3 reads CASSLVGGDTQYF. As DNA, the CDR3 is TGTGCCAGCAGCTTAGTCGGGGGAGATACGCAGTATTTT.

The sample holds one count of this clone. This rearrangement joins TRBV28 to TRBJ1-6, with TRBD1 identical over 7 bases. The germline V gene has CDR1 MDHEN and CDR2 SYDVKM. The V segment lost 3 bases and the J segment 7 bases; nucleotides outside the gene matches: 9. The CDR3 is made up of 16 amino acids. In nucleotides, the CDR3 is TGTGCCAGCAGTTTGGAGGTAGGGGGCTGGAATTCACCCCTCCACTTT. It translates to CASSLEVGGWNSPLHF. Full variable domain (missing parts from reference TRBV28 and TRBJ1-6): DVKVTQSSRYLVKRTGEKVFLECVQDMDHENMFWYRQDPGLGLRLIYFSYDVKMKEKGDIPEGYSVSREKKERFSLILESASTNQTSMYLCASSLEVGGWNSPLHFGNGTRLTVT.

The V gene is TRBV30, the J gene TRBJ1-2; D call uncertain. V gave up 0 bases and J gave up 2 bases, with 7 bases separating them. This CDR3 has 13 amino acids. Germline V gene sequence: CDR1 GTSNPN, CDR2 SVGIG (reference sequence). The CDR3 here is CAWSVPGNYGYTF. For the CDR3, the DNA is TGTGCCTGGAGTGTACCGGGGAACTATGGCTACACCTTC.

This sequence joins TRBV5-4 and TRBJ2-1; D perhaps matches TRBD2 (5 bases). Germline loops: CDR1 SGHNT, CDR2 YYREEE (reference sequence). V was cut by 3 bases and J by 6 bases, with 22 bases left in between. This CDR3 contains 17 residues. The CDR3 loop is CASSYLLFGLSGNEQFF. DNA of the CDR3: TGTGCCAGCAGCTACCTCCTTTTCGGACTCTCCGGCAATGAGCAGTTCTTC.

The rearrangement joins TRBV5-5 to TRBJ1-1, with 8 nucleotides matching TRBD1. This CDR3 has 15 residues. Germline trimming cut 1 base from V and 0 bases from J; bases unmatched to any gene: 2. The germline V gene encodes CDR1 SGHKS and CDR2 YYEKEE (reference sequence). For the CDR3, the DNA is TGTGCCAGCAGCTTGCAGGGGGCGTTGAACACTGAAGCTTTCTTT. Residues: CASSLQGALNTEAFF. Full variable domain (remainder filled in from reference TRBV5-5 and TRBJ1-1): DAGVTQSPTHLIKTRGQQVTLRCSPISGHKSVSWYQQVLGQGPQFIFQYYEKEERGRGNFPDRFSARQFPNYSSELNVNALLLGDSALYLCASSLQGALNTEAFFGQGTRLTVV.

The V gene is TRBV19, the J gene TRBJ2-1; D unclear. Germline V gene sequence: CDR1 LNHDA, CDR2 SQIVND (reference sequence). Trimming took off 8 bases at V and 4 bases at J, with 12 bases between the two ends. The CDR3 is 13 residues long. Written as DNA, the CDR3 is TGTGCCAGTGTGGGGATCAAATACAATGAGCAGTTCTTC. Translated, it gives CASVGIKYNEQFF.

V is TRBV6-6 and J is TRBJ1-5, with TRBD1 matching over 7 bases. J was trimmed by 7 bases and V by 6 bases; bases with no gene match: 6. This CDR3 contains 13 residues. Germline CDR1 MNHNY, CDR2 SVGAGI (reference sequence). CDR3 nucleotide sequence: TGTGCCAGCAGGGAGCAGGGGGGCCAGCCCCAGCATTTT. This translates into CASREQGGQPQHF.

In DNA form, the CDR3 reads TGTGCCAGCAGTGTGCGGGAGGATACGCAGTATTTT. Protein: CASSVREDTQYF. The chain joins TRBV2 to TRBJ2-3; 7 nucleotides agree with TRBD2. The CDR3 extends over 12 amino acids. Unmatched junction bases numbered 1, after V lost 4 bases and J lost 6 bases. Germline V CDR1 and CDR2: SNHLY, FYNNEI.

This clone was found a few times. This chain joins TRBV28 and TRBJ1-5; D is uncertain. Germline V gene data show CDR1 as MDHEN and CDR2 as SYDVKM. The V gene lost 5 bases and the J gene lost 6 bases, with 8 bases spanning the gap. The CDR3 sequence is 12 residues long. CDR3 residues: CASSPTIQPQHF. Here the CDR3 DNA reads TGTGCCAGCAGTCCCACGATTCAGCCCCAGCATTTT. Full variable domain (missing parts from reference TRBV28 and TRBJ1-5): DVKVTQSSRYLVKRTGEKVFLECVQDMDHENMFWYRQDPGLGLRLIYFSYDVKMKEKGDIPEGYSVSREKKERFSLILESASTNQTSMYLCASSPTIQPQHFGDGTRLSIL.

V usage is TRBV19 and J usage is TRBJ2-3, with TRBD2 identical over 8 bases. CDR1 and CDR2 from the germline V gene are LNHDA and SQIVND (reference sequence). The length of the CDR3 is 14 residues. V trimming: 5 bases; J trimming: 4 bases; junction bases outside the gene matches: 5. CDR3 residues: CASSLREAPDTQYF. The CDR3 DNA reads TGTGCCAGTAGTCTGCGGGAGGCGCCAGATACGCAGTATTTT.

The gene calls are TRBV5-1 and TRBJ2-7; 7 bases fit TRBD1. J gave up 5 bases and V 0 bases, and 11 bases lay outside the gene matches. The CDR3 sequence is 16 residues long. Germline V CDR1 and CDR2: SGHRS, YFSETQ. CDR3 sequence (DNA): TGCGCCAGCAGCTTGGGGGGGATCGACAGGGCCGACGAGCAGTACTTC. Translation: CASSLGGIDRADEQYF.

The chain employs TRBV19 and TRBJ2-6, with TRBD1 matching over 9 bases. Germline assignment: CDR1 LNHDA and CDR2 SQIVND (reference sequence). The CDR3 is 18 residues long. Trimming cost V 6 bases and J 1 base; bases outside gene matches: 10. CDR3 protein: CASRREGQGASGANVLTF. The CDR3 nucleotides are TGTGCCAGTAGAAGAGAGGGACAGGGCGCTTCTGGGGCCAACGTCCTGACTTTC.

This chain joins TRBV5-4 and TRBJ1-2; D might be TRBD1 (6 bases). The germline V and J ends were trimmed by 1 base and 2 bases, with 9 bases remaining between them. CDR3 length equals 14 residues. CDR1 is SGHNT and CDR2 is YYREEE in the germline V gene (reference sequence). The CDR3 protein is CASSLPGQNYGYTF. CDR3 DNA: TGTGCCAGCAGCTTGCCGGGACAAAACTATGGCTACACCTTC.

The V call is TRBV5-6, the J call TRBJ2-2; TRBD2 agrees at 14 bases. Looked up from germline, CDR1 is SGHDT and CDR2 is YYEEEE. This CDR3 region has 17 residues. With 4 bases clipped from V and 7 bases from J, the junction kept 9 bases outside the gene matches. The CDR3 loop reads CASSIGTSGSGDGELFF. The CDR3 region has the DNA TGTGCCAGCAGCATAGGGACTAGCGGGAGTGGAGACGGGGAGCTGTTTTTT. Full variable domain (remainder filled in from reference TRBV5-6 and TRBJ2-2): DAGVTQSPTHLIKTRGQQVTLRCSPKSGHDTVSWYQQALGQGPQFIFQYYEEEERQRGNFPDRFSGHQFPNYSSELNVNALLLGDSALYLCASSIGTSGSGDGELFFGEGSRLTVL.

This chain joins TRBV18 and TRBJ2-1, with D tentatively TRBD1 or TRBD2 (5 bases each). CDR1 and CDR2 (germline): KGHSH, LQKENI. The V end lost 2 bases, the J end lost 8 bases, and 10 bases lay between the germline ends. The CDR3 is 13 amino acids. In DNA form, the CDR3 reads TGTGCCAGCTCACCATCAGGGAGCGATGAGCAGTTCTTC. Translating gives CASSPSGSDEQFF.

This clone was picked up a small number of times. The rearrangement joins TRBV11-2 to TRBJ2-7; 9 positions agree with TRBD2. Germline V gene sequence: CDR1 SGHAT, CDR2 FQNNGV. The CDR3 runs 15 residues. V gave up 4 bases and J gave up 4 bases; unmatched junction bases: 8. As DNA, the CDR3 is TGTGCCAGCAGCTCGGGACTAGCAGAAAATTACGAGCAGTACTTC. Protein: CASSSGLAENYEQYF.

DNA for the CDR3: TGTGCCAGCACTCAAAGGTCGTCGGCGGGAGGGCTATACGAGCAGTACTTC. Encoded protein: CASTQRSSAGGLYEQYF. V is TRBV6-4 and J is TRBJ2-7, with 9 positions matching TRBD2. Germline values: CDR1 MRHNA, CDR2 SNTAGT. V shed 7 bases, J shed 4 bases, and the junction held 17 bases outside the gene matches. The length of the CDR3 is 17 residues.